The 24 T cell receptor beta chains below all came from one sample that was sequenced in a study of OX40 agonist ivuxolimab in advanced cancers. TCRdb keeps only in-frame clones here, not all; method: immunoSEQ multiplex PCR. The sample has 20,000 to 30,000 clones; approximately 91% are singletons. The sample here was CD4+ or CD8+ T cells sorted from blood, taken in a trial of the OX40 agonist ivuxolimab. Receptors originate from an adult with an advanced solid tumor such as melanoma, head and neck, liver or kidney cancer.

The chain is built from TRBV6-1 and TRBJ2-7, with no clear D. The germline V and J ends were trimmed by 6 bases and 0 bases, with 6 bases remaining between them. CDR3 length equals 12 residues. Germline CDR1 is MNHNS and CDR2 is SASEGT. CDR3 sequence (DNA): TGTGCCAGCAGCGTCAGCTCCTACGAGCAGTACTTC. Translated: CASSVSSYEQYF.

This clone is medium-sized. The rearrangement links TRBV6-5 to TRBJ1-6, with TRBD1 identical over 10 bases. The CDR3 consists of 15 residues. The germline V gene has CDR1 MNHEY and CDR2 SVGAGI. J was trimmed by 7 bases and V by 6 bases; bases with no gene match: 6. Here the CDR3 reads CASRDDRGLNSPLHF. The DNA for the CDR3 is TGTGCCAGCAGGGATGACAGGGGGCTGAATTCACCCCTCCACTTT.

The chain employs TRBV5-8 and TRBJ2-1; D is unresolved. V was clipped by 0 bases and J by 6 bases, with 13 bases between them. This CDR3 contains 15 residues. Germline CDR1 SGHTS, CDR2 YDEGEE. Here the CDR3 DNA reads TGTGCCAGCAGCTTGGTATTCCTAGATTTCAATGAGCAGTTCTTC. Translating gives CASSLVFLDFNEQFF.

CDR3 sequence reads: CASSSRGDYEQYF. Here the CDR3 DNA reads TGTGCCAGCAGTTCCAGGGGCGACTACGAGCAGTACTTC. The rearrangement joins TRBV7-9 to TRBJ2-7, with TRBD1 as a possible D gene (6 bases). With 6 bases removed from V and 3 bases from J, the gap between germline ends came to 12 bases. The CDR3 runs 13 residues. Germline-derived CDR1 and CDR2 are SEHNR and FQNEAQ (reference sequence).

This clone was picked up one time. The rearrangement uses TRBV29-1 and TRBJ2-1; 10 bases are a match to TRBD1. V shed 6 bases and J 4 bases; nucleotides not matched to a gene: 6. CDR3 length equals 14 residues. CDR1 is SQVTM and CDR2 is ANQGSEA in the germline V gene. CDR3 sequence reads: CSVGTGAIYNEQFF. CDR3 DNA sequence: TGCAGCGTGGGGACAGGGGCCATTTACAATGAGCAGTTCTTC.

V usage is TRBV13 and J usage is TRBJ1-3; no clear D gene. Germline assignment: CDR1 PRHDT and CDR2 FYEKMQ (reference sequence). The CDR3 loop spans 12 amino acids. The germline V and J ends were trimmed by 2 bases and 4 bases, with 3 bases remaining between them. The CDR3 sequence is CASSLPGNTIYF. The CDR3 bases are TGTGCCAGCAGCTTACCGGGAAACACCATATATTTT.

The genes are TRBV2 and TRBJ1-1, with TRBD1 as a possible D gene (5 bases). The CDR3 is 12 amino acids. V dropped 10 bases and J dropped 6 bases, with 15 bases sitting between them. Germline CDR1 is SNHLY and CDR2 is FYNNEI. The CDR3 spells CATTGVRAEAFF. CDR3 DNA sequence: TGTGCCACGACGGGGGTAAGAGCTGAAGCTTTCTTT.

The rearrangement uses TRBV5-1 and TRBJ2-7; D is unresolved. Germline lookup yields CDR1 SGHRS and CDR2 YFSETQ. The CDR3 runs 11 residues. V was shortened by 4 bases and J by 4 bases, with 6 bases between the two germline ends. CDR3 nucleotide sequence: TGCGCCAGCAGCCGAGAGTACGAGCAGTACTTC. The encoded protein is CASSREYEQYF. The entire variable domain, with the rest obtained from reference TRBV5-1 and TRBJ2-7, is as follows: KAGVTQTPRYLIKTRGQQVTLSCSPISGHRSVSWYQQTPGQGLQFLFEYFSETQRNKGNFPGRFSGRQFSNSRSEMNVSTLELGDSALYLCASSREYEQYFGPGTRLTVT.

The rearrangement uses TRBV5-1 and TRBJ1-4; 8 bases align to TRBD1. The CDR3 is made up of 14 amino acids. Germline V gene sequence: CDR1 SGHRS, CDR2 YFSETQ. Unmatched junction bases numbered 8, after V lost 5 bases and J lost 8 bases. CDR3 coding DNA: TGCGCCAGCAGTTGGACAGGGCTGGGAGAAAAACTGTTTTTT. Its protein is CASSWTGLGEKLFF.

V is TRBV10-3 and J is TRBJ2-2, with 8 bases lining up with TRBD1. V lost 10 bases, J lost 4 bases, and 5 bases stayed unmatched. The CDR3 runs to 13 residues. Germline V CDR1 and CDR2: ENHRY, SYGVKD. In nucleotides, the CDR3 is TGTGCCACGACAGGGGTGTCCACCGGGGAGCTGTTTTTT. It codes for CATTGVSTGELFF.

The CDR3 DNA reads TGCAGCACAGAAGGCGGATACTCTGGAAACACCATATATTTT. This translates into CSTEGGYSGNTIYF. V is TRBV29-1 and J is TRBJ1-3; D is unresolved. From germline, CDR1 is SQVTM and CDR2 ANQGSEA. This CDR3 comprises 14 residues. V lost 8 bases and J lost 0, with 14 bases in between.

The chain carries TRBV7-3 and TRBJ2-7, with 8 nucleotides matching TRBD1. V lost 0 bases to trimming and J lost 5 bases; unmatched junction nucleotides: 12. This CDR3 is 17 amino acids long. CDR1 and CDR2 from the germline V gene are SGHTA and FQGTGA. The CDR3 nucleotides read TGTGCCAGCAGCTTAACGTCAGCGCAGGGGGCGTCGAACGAGCAGTACTTC. This gives the protein CASSLTSAQGASNEQYF.

The chain has TRBV7-2 and TRBJ1-1; possibly TRBD1 for D (6 bases). The V end lost 2 bases, the J end lost 4 bases, and 14 bases lay between the germline ends. Germline assignment: CDR1 SGHTA and CDR2 FQGNSA. This CDR3 is 15 amino acids long. The CDR3 protein is CASSLTGGGGTEAFF. As DNA, the CDR3 is TGTGCCAGCAGCTTAACCGGGGGCGGTGGCACTGAAGCTTTCTTT.

This sequence joins TRBV6-4 and TRBJ1-1; 7 positions agree with TRBD1. Germline V CDR1 and CDR2: MRHNA, SNTAGT. This CDR3 is 16 amino acids long. The V gene end was trimmed by 3 bases and the J gene end by 1 base; junction bases not matched to a gene: 8. CDR3 DNA sequence: TGTGCCAGCAGTGATCCATTAGGACAGGAGAACACTGAAGCTTTCTTT. Translation gives CASSDPLGQENTEAFF.

The J gene is TRBJ1-1, the V gene TRBV29-1, with D perhaps matching TRBD1 (5 bases). Per germline, CDR1 SQVTM and CDR2 ANQGSEA. This CDR3 comprises 16 residues. Trimming cost V 1 base and J 2 bases, with 17 bases left between them. CDR3 loop: CSVEGQGQTTNTEAFF. The DNA for the CDR3 is TGCAGCGTTGAAGGGCAGGGCCAGACCACAAACACTGAAGCTTTCTTT.

The chain recombines TRBV6-5 with TRBJ1-2; D may be TRBD1 (5 bases). Germline V lookup: CDR1 MNHEY, CDR2 SVGAGI. Trimming removed 2 bases at V and 8 bases at J, with 12 bases between. The CDR3 loop spans 13 amino acids. This CDR3 is CASSYEQAVGYTF. CDR3 nucleotide sequence: TGTGCCAGCAGTTACGAACAGGCGGTCGGCTACACCTTC.

This chain connects TRBV29-1 to TRBJ2-7; D ambiguous. Between the trimmed V and J ends, which lost 7 bases and 2 bases, there was a span of 21 bases. The V gene's germline CDR1 is SQVTM and CDR2 ANQGSEA. The CDR3 covers 15 residues. The CDR3 DNA reads as TGCAGCGCCTTCCCTCGGCAGGCGAGGCCCTACGAGCAGTACTTC. Protein: CSAFPRQARPYEQYF.

The chain couples TRBV6-1 to TRBJ2-6; D is uncertain. Germline CDR1 is MNHNS and CDR2 is SASEGT. The CDR3 has 14 amino acids. Trimming took off 4 bases at V and 1 base at J, with 5 bases between the two ends. CDR3 sequence reads: CASSVSSGANVLTF. The CDR3 DNA reads TGTGCCAGCAGTGTTAGTTCTGGGGCCAACGTCCTGACTTTC.

The chain recombines TRBV7-9 with TRBJ1-4; D unresolved. The CDR3 length is 13 residues. Germline CDR1 is SEHNR and CDR2 is FQNEAQ (reference sequence). Deletions cut 5 bases from V and 8 bases from J, with 12 bases between. CDR3 in amino acids: CASSPRFGEKLFF. The CDR3 bases are TGTGCCAGCAGCCCCAGGTTTGGAGAAAAACTGTTTTTT.

The V call is TRBV11-2, the J call TRBJ1-2, with D possibly TRBD1 on 5 matching bases. Per germline, CDR1 SGHAT and CDR2 FQNNGV. The CDR3 loop spans 13 amino acids. With 1 base removed from V and 3 bases from J, the gap between germline ends came to 6 bases. CDR3 loop: CASSLGTYYGYTF. The CDR3, as DNA: TGTGCCAGCAGCTTAGGGACATACTATGGCTACACCTTC.

J is TRBJ2-2 and V is TRBV4-1; 8 nucleotides align to TRBD1. CDR3 length equals 17 residues. The V segment lost 0 bases and the J segment 3 bases; nucleotides outside the gene matches: 6. CDR1 is MGHRA, CDR2 YSYEKL, per germline. The CDR3 loop is CASSQDGQGRDTGELFF. Here the CDR3 DNA reads TGCGCCAGCAGCCAAGATGGACAGGGCAGGGACACCGGGGAGCTGTTTTTT.

The chain is built from TRBV6-1 and TRBJ2-3; D gene uncertain. The CDR3 spans 14 residues. The V and J ends lost 2 bases and 2 bases respectively, with 8 bases between them. In germline, CDR1 is MNHNS, CDR2 SASEGT. This chain's CDR3 is CASSELGYTDTQYF. In DNA, the CDR3 is TGTGCCAGCAGTGAACTGGGATACACAGATACGCAGTATTTT.

This chain uses TRBV27 with TRBJ2-1; 11 nucleotides match TRBD1. From germline, CDR1 is MNHEY and CDR2 SMNVEV (reference sequence). The CDR3 runs 15 residues. J lost 3 bases, V lost 5 bases, and 3 bases had no gene match. CDR3: CASSPGTGGYNEQFF. DNA for the CDR3: TGTGCCAGCAGTCCGGGGACAGGGGGCTACAATGAGCAGTTCTTC.

The chain joins TRBV20-1 to TRBJ2-5, with D unclear. V was trimmed by 5 bases and J by 2 bases, leaving 6 bases between them. The CDR3 length is 11 residues. Per the germline V gene, CDR1 is DFQATT and CDR2 is SNEGSKA (reference sequence). CDR3 DNA: TGCAGTGCTTGGTTTCAAGAGACCCAGTACTTC. It yields the protein CSAWFQETQYF.